The T cell receptor (beta chain) described here comes from a study of identifying expanded T cells in peripheral blood. This clone was seen a single time. Its matching antigen is unknown. General study findings and limits: Roughly 1.2 clones differed between technical replicates, versus around 16 and 19 over time.

Profiling relied on immunoSEQ multiplex PCR, and the TCRdb table lists in-frame clones only, not all of them. The table has about 100,000 clones, around 89% seen once. No infections or other immune events were documented during collection. The sample taken for sequencing was blood. This clonotype originated in a person aged 18 to 75 in good health.

The CDR3: CASTGPPTGTQYF. Written as DNA, the CDR3 is TGTGCCAGCACAGGGCCGCCAACCGGGACCCAGTACTTC. The J gene is TRBJ2-5, the V gene TRBV25-1; a weak D match, TRBD1 (5 bases). This CDR3 contains 13 residues. The V gene's germline CDR1 is MGHDK and CDR2 SYGVNS. Trimming took off 7 bases at V and 7 bases at J, with 16 bases between the two ends.